These 4 T cell receptor beta chains share one sample of origin, sequenced in a study of Ad26.COV2.S vaccination and SARS-CoV-2 variants. Described treatment: about 20 received Ad26.COV2.S at low or high dose, single or two shots; about 5 received placebo; per-sample allocation not given. Sampling took place 63 days after the first vaccine or placebo injection. Repertoires were generated with immunoSEQ multiplex PCR, while TCRdb's copy carries only in-frame clones and drops some. This table holds fewer than 300,000 clones, 80% to 90% found once. The sequences come from peripheral blood, collected in a trial of Ad26.COV2.S vaccine versus placebo. The origin of the receptors is a person aged 18-60 years who received the Ad26.COV2.S COVID-19 vaccine or a placebo.

J is TRBJ2-7 and V is TRBV4-2; D is perhaps TRBD1 or TRBD2 (7 bases each). This CDR3 contains 14 residues. Per germline, CDR1 LGHNA and CDR2 YNFKEQ. Between the trimmed V and J ends, which lost 7 bases and 3 bases, there was a span of 16 bases. Written as DNA, the CDR3 is TGTGCCAGCACCAAGGGGGCGGGGGACTACGAGCAGTACTTC. It encodes CASTKGAGDYEQYF.

The CDR3 spells CASSLGQVLETQYF. CDR3 DNA sequence: TGTGCCAGCAGCTTGGGACAGGTGCTAGAGACCCAGTACTTC. V is TRBV5-4 and J is TRBJ2-5, with D tentatively TRBD1 (6 bases). Trimming removed 0 bases at V and 4 bases at J, with 10 bases between. Germline values: CDR1 SGHNT, CDR2 YYREEE (reference sequence). The CDR3 is made up of 14 amino acids. Full variable domain (outside the CDR3, taken from reference TRBV5-4 and TRBJ2-5): ETGVTQSPTHLIKTRGQQVTLRCSSQSGHNTVSWYQQALGQGPQFIFQYYREEENGRGNFPPRFSGLQFPNYSSELNVNALELDDSALYLCASSLGQVLETQYFGPGTRLLVL.

The rearrangement joins TRBV27 to TRBJ1-4; a possible D gene is TRBD1 (6 bases). The CDR3 is 13 residues long. Germline V lookup: CDR1 MNHEY, CDR2 SMNVEV (reference sequence). Trimming cost V 7 bases and J 8 bases, with 14 bases left between them. CDR3: CASKRTRGEKLFF. The CDR3 DNA is TGTGCCAGCAAGAGAACTAGGGGGGAAAAACTGTTTTTT.

The rearrangement joins TRBV6-5 to TRBJ2-2, with TRBD2 identical over 12 bases. Germline assignment: CDR1 MNHEY and CDR2 SVGAGI. This CDR3 has 14 residues. This CDR3 is CAASGRGNTGELFF. The CDR3, as DNA: TGTGCGGCTAGCGGGAGGGGGAACACCGGGGAGCTGTTTTTT.